These 22 T cell receptor beta chains share one sample of origin, sequenced in a study of T cell changes during pregnancy in multiple sclerosis. The method was immunoSEQ multiplex PCR; TCRdb's version includes in-frame clones alone and lacks a portion of them. The repertoire holds 20,000 to 25,000 clones, with approximately 90% as singletons. The sample in question was CD4+ T cells from peripheral blood mononuclear cells, obtained in the third trimester of pregnancy. The receptors shown here come from a female donor with multiple sclerosis, enrolled in a pregnancy study.

The V gene is TRBV4-3, the J gene TRBJ1-1; D gene ambiguous. Trimming cost V 0 bases and J 1 base, with 3 bases left between them. The CDR3 covers 13 residues. The germline V gene encodes CDR1 LGHNA and CDR2 YSLEER. CDR3: CASSQDRNTEAFF. CDR3 coding DNA: TGCGCCAGCAGCCAAGACAGGAACACTGAAGCTTTCTTT.

The chain employs TRBV5-1 and TRBJ1-4; 7 nucleotides align to TRBD1. Germline V lookup: CDR1 SGHRS, CDR2 YFSETQ. This CDR3 has 15 amino acids. V lost 0 bases and J lost 5; bases outside the gene matches: 4. CDR3 residues: CASSLGGGGNEKLFF. The CDR3, as DNA: TGCGCCAGCAGCTTGGGAGGGGGCGGAAATGAAAAACTGTTTTTT.

The V gene is TRBV2, the J gene TRBJ1-1, with 7 bases aligning to TRBD1. The V gene end was trimmed by 6 bases and the J gene end by 3 bases; junction bases not matched to a gene: 1. This CDR3 is built from 12 residues. Germline-derived CDR1 and CDR2 are SNHLY and FYNNEI. In DNA form, the CDR3 reads TGTGCCAGCAGAGGGACAGACACTGAAGCTTTCTTT. Amino acid sequence: CASRGTDTEAFF.

The chain employs TRBV7-2 and TRBJ2-2; D not resolved. Trimming removed 3 bases from V and 8 bases from J, with 7 bases in between. There are 12 residues in the CDR3. Germline V gives CDR1 SGHTA, CDR2 FQGNSA. The CDR3 spells CASSFYLGELFF. CDR3 bases: TGTGCCAGCAGCTTTTATTTAGGGGAGCTGTTTTTT.

The rearrangement joins TRBV6-1 to TRBJ1-6; the D gene is possibly TRBD1 (5 bases). Germline V gene data show CDR1 as MNHNS and CDR2 as SASEGT. With 6 bases removed from V and 7 bases from J, the gap between germline ends came to 10 bases. The CDR3 totals 13 residues. The CDR3 sequence: CASRGRGNSPLHF. DNA of the CDR3: TGTGCCAGCAGGGGGCGGGGGAATTCACCCCTCCACTTT.

V is TRBV29-1 and J is TRBJ1-2; a weak D match, TRBD1 (5 bases). CDR1 SQVTM and CDR2 ANQGSEA come from the germline V gene. The CDR3 spans 13 residues. The germline V and J ends were trimmed by 6 bases and 8 bases, with 19 bases remaining between them. The CDR3 nucleotides read TGCAGCGTGGGCCTAAGGGGCCTGGGGGGCTACACCTTC. Translation: CSVGLRGLGGYTF.

Only one count was recorded for this clone. The chain combines TRBV7-3 with TRBJ1-3; TRBD1 aligns across 7 bases. Germline CDR1 reads SGHTA; CDR2 reads FQGTGA. The junction had 3 bases not matched to a gene; V was cut back by 1 base and J by 3 bases. The CDR3 sequence is 15 residues long. DNA of the CDR3: TGTGCCAGCAGCTTAATAGGGGGCTTTGGAAACACCATATATTTT. It codes for CASSLIGGFGNTIYF.

The chain uses TRBV7-2 and TRBJ2-7, with a tentative D call TRBD2 (5 bases). Germline V CDR1 and CDR2: SGHTA, FQGNSA. There are 14 residues in the CDR3. Trimming removed 1 base at V and 5 bases at J, with 12 bases between. CDR3 sequence: CASSLDGNRDEQYF. CDR3 coding DNA: TGTGCCAGCAGCTTAGACGGGAATCGCGACGAGCAGTACTTC.

This clone was recorded once. The V call is TRBV9, the J call TRBJ2-1; D uncertain. Germline CDR1 is SGDLS and CDR2 is YYNGEE. Trimming shortened V by 0 bases and J by 8 bases, and 15 bases separated the two germline ends. The CDR3 totals 15 residues. CDR3: CASSVAQAPPDEQFF. DNA for the CDR3: TGTGCCAGCAGCGTAGCCCAGGCCCCCCCCGATGAGCAGTTCTTC.

The chain links TRBV7-9 to TRBJ2-5; TRBD2 matches at 11 bases. The CDR3 extends over 17 amino acids. CDR1 and CDR2 from the germline V gene are SEHNR and FQNEAQ (reference sequence). J was trimmed by 1 base and V by 2 bases; bases with no gene match: 6. The CDR3 region has the DNA TGTGCCAGCAGCTTACAGGCTAGCGGGGGGCCCCAAGAGACCCAGTACTTC. Protein product: CASSLQASGGPQETQYF.

The V call is TRBV30, the J call TRBJ1-6, with unresolved D. Germline CDR1 GTSNPN, CDR2 SVGIG (reference sequence). Trimming took off 2 bases at V and 0 bases at J, with 8 bases between the two ends. CDR3 size: 15 residues. CDR3 nucleotides: TGTGCCTGGAGTACAGATGTCTCCTATAATTCACCCCTCCACTTT. It translates to CAWSTDVSYNSPLHF.

V usage is TRBV6-5 and J usage is TRBJ2-7, with 8 bases identical to TRBD1. The V gene's germline CDR1 is MNHEY and CDR2 SVGAGI. Trimming at V came to 5 bases and at J to 7 bases, leaving 10 bases not matched to a gene. The length of the CDR3 is 14 residues. The CDR3 sequence is CASSGQGHPKEQYF. CDR3 in DNA: TGTGCCAGCAGTGGACAGGGACACCCCAAGGAGCAGTACTTC.

The CDR3, as DNA: TGTGCCAGCAGCTTACCCGCGGGTGCCCTACAGACAAGCAATGGCTACACCTTC. Protein product: CASSLPAGALQTSNGYTF. V usage is TRBV7-8 and J usage is TRBJ1-2; D is undetermined. The V gene lost 2 bases and the J gene lost 6 bases, with 25 bases spanning the gap. The CDR3 contains 18 residues. Germline assignment: CDR1 SGHVS and CDR2 FQNEAQ.

In this sample, this clone turned up once. The rearrangement uses TRBV11-2 and TRBJ2-1; 16 positions match TRBD2. The CDR3 extends over 16 amino acids. Germline V gene sequence: CDR1 SGHAT, CDR2 FQNNGV. The trim removed 5 bases at V and 9 bases at J, leaving 7 bases unmatched. The CDR3 region has the DNA TGTGCCAGCAGCACACAGGGACTAGCGGGGGGGGTTGAGCAGTTCTTC. It encodes CASSTQGLAGGVEQFF.

V is TRBV28 and J is TRBJ2-7, with 16 nucleotides matching TRBD2. V lost 6 bases and J lost 5; bases outside the gene matches: 7. Per germline, CDR1 MDHEN and CDR2 SYDVKM. CDR3 length equals 16 residues. CDR3 loop: CASRTGTSGGAHEQYF. CDR3 nucleotide sequence: TGTGCCAGCAGGACCGGGACTAGCGGGGGGGCCCACGAGCAGTACTTC.

V usage is TRBV5-1 and J usage is TRBJ1-1; unclear D gene. This CDR3 is built from 15 residues. Germline lookup yields CDR1 SGHRS and CDR2 YFSETQ. Deletions cut 4 bases from V and 5 bases from J, with 18 bases between. CDR3 region: CASSASSEGGTEAFF. The CDR3 nucleotides read TGCGCCAGCAGCGCAAGCTCCGAGGGAGGGACTGAAGCTTTCTTT. Full variable domain (remainder filled in from reference TRBV5-1 and TRBJ1-1): KAGVTQTPRYLIKTRGQQVTLSCSPISGHRSVSWYQQTPGQGLQFLFEYFSETQRNKGNFPGRFSGRQFSNSRSEMNVSTLELGDSALYLCASSASSEGGTEAFFGQGTRLTVV.

The J gene is TRBJ2-1, the V gene TRBV5-1; TRBD2 matches 14 bases. Germline lookup yields CDR1 SGHRS and CDR2 YFSETQ. The CDR3 contains 15 residues. Trimming at V came to 4 bases and at J to 7 bases, leaving 4 bases not matched to a gene. CDR3 protein: CASSKTSGGENEQFF. CDR3 bases: TGCGCCAGCAGCAAGACTAGCGGGGGGGAGAATGAGCAGTTCTTC.

The chain joins TRBV2 to TRBJ2-7; perhaps TRBD1 as D (6 bases). Germline loops: CDR1 SNHLY, CDR2 FYNNEI. The CDR3 length is 14 residues. The germline V and J ends were trimmed by 7 bases and 4 bases, with 17 bases remaining between them. CDR3 residues: CASNIIQGAYEQYF. CDR3 DNA: TGTGCCAGCAATATTATACAGGGTGCTTACGAGCAGTACTTC.

V and J are TRBV18 and TRBJ1-2; 8 bases line up with TRBD1. This CDR3 contains 15 residues. Looked up from germline, CDR1 is KGHSH and CDR2 is LQKENI. J was trimmed by 2 bases and V by 4 bases; bases with no gene match: 6. CDR3 DNA sequence: TGTGCCAGCTCACAGGGACAGGTAGAGAACTATGGCTACACCTTC. Translated, it gives CASSQGQVENYGYTF.

This rearrangement joins TRBV6-1 to TRBJ1-5; a weak D match, TRBD1 (5 bases). Germline values: CDR1 MNHNS, CDR2 SASEGT. CDR3 length: 17 amino acids. The V and J ends lost 4 bases and 4 bases respectively, with 20 bases between them. For the CDR3, the DNA is TGTGCCAGCAGTGGGCAACTTGCCTTCGGGGGTAATCAGCCCCAGCATTTT. It yields the protein CASSGQLAFGGNQPQHF.

The chain joins TRBV6-5 to TRBJ1-1; D might be TRBD1 (6 bases). V lost 9 bases to trimming and J lost 0 bases, with 14 bases between them. Germline values: CDR1 MNHEY, CDR2 SVGAGI. This CDR3 contains 14 residues. The CDR3 DNA is TGTGCCAGTAAGCCGGGACACCTGAACACTGAAGCTTTCTTT. Translating gives CASKPGHLNTEAFF.

The rearrangement links TRBV7-8 to TRBJ1-3, with 7 bases matching TRBD1. Trimming took 3 bases from V and 4 from J; bases not matched to a gene: 3. Per the germline V gene, CDR1 is SGHVS and CDR2 is FQNEAQ. The CDR3 contains 14 residues. CDR3 DNA: TGTGCCAGCAGCTTTCCGGGACAGGGAAACACCATATATTTT. Protein sequence: CASSFPGQGNTIYF.